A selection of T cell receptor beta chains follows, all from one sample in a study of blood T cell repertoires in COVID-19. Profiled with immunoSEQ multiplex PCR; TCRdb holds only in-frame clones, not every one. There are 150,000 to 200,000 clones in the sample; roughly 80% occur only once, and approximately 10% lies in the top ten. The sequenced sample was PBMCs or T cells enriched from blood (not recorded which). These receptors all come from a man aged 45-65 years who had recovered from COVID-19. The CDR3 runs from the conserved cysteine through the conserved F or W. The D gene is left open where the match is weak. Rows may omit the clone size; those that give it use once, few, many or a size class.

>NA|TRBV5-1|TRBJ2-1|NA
CASSPLGGSYNEQFF
TGCGCCAGCAGCCCTCTGGGGGGCTCCTACAATGAGCAGTTCTTC
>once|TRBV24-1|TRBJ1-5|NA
CATSDSKRSNQPQHF
TGTGCCACCAGTGATAGCAAACGGAGCAATCAGCCCCAGCATTTT
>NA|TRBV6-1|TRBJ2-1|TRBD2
CASSEASGSYNEQFF
TGTGCCAGCAGTGAAGCTAGCGGGAGCTACAATGAGCAGTTCTTC
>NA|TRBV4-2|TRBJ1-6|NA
CASSQPPTDPRGYNSPLHF
TGTGCCAGCAGCCAACCTCCTACGGACCCGCGGGGATATAATTCACCCCTCCACTTT
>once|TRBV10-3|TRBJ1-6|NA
CAITARGSPLHF
TGTGCCATCACCGCTAGGGGCTCACCCCTCCACTTT
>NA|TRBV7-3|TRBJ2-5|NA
CASSSLGGPSETQYF
TGTGCCAGCAGCTCCCTGGGGGGACCCTCGGAGACCCAGTACTTC
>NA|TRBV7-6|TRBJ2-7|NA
CASSLAWGGGDEQYF
TGTGCCAGCAGCTTAGCGTGGGGCGGCGGAGACGAGCAGTACTTC
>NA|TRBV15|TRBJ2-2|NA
CATSREATATGELFF
TGTGCCACCAGCAGAGAAGCGACAGCCACCGGGGAGCTGTTTTTT
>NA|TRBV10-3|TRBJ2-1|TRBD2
CAMGGLAGVFFSGEQFF
TGTGCCATGGGGGGACTAGCGGGAGTTTTTTTTTCGGGTGAGCAGTTCTTC
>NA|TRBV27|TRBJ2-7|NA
CASSEGGHEQYF
TGTGCCAGCAGCGAAGGGGGTCACGAGCAGTACTTC
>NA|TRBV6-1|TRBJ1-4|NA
CASSDRPKIEKLFF
TGTGCCAGCAGTGACAGGCCTAAGATTGAAAAACTGTTTTTT
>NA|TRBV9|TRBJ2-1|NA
CASTQGAVNNEQFF
TGTGCCAGCACCCAAGGGGCAGTTAACAATGAGCAGTTCTTC
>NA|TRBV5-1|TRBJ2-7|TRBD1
CASSRQGPYEQYF
TGCGCCAGCAGCCGACAGGGCCCCTACGAGCAGTACTTC
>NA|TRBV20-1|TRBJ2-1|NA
CSASSLRELYNEQFF
TGCAGTGCTAGTTCTCTACGGGAACTCTACAATGAGCAGTTCTTC
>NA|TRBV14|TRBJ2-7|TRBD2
CASSLSSGSTLYEQYF
TGTGCCAGCAGCCTCTCTAGCGGGAGCACCCTCTACGAGCAGTACTTC
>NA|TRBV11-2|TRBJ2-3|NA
CASSFSEISTDTQYF
TGTGCCAGCAGCTTTAGCGAGATTAGCACAGATACGCAGTATTTT
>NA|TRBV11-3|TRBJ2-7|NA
CASSLFSSYEQYF
TGTGCCAGCAGCTTATTCAGCTCCTACGAGCAGTACTTC
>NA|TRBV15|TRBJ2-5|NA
CATSPNLANLRETQYF
TGTGCCACCAGCCCGAACCTAGCCAACCTCCGAGAGACCCAGTACTTC
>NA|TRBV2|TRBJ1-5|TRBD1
CASSGIDRGGNQPQHF
TGTGCCAGCAGTGGAATCGACAGGGGGGGAAATCAGCCCCAGCATTTT
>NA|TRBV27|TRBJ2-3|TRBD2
CASSPTSGGSTDTQYF
TGTGCCAGCAGTCCAACTAGCGGGGGTAGCACAGATACGCAGTATTTT
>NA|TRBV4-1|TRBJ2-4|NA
CASSQDLGGAKNIQYF
TGCGCCAGCAGCCAAGATCTCGGGGGTGCCAAAAACATTCAGTACTTC